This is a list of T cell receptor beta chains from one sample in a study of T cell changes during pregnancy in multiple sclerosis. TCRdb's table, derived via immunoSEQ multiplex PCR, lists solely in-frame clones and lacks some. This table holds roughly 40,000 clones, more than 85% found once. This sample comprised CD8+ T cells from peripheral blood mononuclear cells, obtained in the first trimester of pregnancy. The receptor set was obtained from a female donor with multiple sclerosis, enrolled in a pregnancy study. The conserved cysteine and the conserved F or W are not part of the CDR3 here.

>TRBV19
ASSERGAGSGGELF
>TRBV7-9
ASTLGGHYGYT
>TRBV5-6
ASSLPFTGSSYNEQF
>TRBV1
TSSRDRGFNQPQH
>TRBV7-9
ASSRVPGQVSYEQY
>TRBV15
ATSSSYSSPLTSGANVLT
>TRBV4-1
ASSLLISGANVLT
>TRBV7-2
ASSSGLAGVYLDTQY
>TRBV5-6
ASSTGTSGGAYNEQF
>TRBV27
ASSPLLPTSGVNGYT
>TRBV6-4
ASTNRGSGNTIY
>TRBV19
ASSIGQGGYEQY
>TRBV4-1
ASSLLAGGRETQY
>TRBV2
ASSILDASGGFLYEQY
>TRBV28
ASSPGLAGISTDTQY
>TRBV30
AWSVWLAGASYNEQF
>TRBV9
ASSVTDRGGAGELF
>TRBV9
ASSVGGGSKNIQY
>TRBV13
ASSFWQQGAEVMF
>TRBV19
ASWGTGNSPLH
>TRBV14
ASSTPGQGLPAGYT
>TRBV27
ASSFLEGARIEQF
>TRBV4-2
ASSQLLGYDGELF
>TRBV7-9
ASSSVDRGGNTEAF
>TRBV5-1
ASSLDQGSSTDTQY
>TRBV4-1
ASSQGETSLETQY
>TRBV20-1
SASRSLVQH
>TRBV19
ASSLDREAGNTIY
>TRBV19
ASSPSTGGPQH
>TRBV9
ASTDRGNEQF
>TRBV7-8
ASSPRGDMAQGYT
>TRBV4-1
ASSHGHVPEETQY
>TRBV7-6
ASSLGLAGVYEQY
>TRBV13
ASSLVGGRTYEQY
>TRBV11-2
ASSPPSGVSYNEQF
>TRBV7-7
ASRPGLDQETQY
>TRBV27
ASSLSSGGRYNEQF
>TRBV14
ASSQDGGTGIQPLH
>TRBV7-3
ASSLTGGGAYNEQF
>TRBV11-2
ASSPLGQGNYEQY
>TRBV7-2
ASSLLGGHADTQY
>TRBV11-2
ASSQTSGGLDTQY
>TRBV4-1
ASSQGLEQF
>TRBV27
ASSLGIQTEYNSPLH
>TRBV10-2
ASSDESTGWDGYT
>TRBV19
ASSTLGLHEQY
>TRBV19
ASSFPGLAGGGTINEQF